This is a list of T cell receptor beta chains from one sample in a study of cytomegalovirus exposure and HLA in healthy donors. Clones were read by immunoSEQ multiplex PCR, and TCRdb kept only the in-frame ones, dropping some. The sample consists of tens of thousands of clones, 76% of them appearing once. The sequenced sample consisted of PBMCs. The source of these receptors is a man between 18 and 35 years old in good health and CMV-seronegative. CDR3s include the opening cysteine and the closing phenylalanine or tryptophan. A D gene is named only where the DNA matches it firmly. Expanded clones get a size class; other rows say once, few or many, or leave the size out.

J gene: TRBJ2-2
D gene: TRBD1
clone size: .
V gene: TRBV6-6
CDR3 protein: CASSDRATGELFF
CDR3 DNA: TGTGCCAGCAGCGACAGGGCTACCGGGGAGCTGTTTTTT

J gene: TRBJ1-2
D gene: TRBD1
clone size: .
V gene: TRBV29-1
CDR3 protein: CSVRQTQGAGYTF
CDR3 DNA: TGCAGCGTTCGGCAAACCCAGGGGGCTGGCTACACCTTC

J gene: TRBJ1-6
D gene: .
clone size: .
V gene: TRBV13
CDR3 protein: CASSILRGSPLHF
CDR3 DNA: TGTGCCAGCAGTATTCTTCGGGGTTCACCCCTCCACTTT

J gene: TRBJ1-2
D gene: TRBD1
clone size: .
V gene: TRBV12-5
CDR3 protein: CASGTTGTGRDGYTF
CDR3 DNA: TGTGCTAGTGGCACTACCGGGACAGGGAGGGATGGCTACACCTTC

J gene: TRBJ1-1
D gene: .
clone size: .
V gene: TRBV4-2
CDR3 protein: CASSQGKQGLNTEAFF
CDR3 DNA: TGTGCCAGCAGCCAAGGGAAACAGGGCTTGAACACTGAAGCTTTCTTT

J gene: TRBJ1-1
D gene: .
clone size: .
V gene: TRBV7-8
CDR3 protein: CASSSPFLNTEAFF
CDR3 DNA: TGTGCCAGCAGCTCCCCTTTCTTGAACACTGAAGCTTTCTTT

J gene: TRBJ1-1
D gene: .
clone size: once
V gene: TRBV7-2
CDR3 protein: CASSLESRGFEAFF
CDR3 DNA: TGTGCCAGCAGCTTAGAATCCCGAGGGTTTGAAGCTTTCTTT

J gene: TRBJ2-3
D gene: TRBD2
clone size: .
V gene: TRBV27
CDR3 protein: CASSPLGAGDTDTQYF
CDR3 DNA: TGTGCCAGCAGTCCCTTAGGAGCGGGGGACACAGATACGCAGTATTTT

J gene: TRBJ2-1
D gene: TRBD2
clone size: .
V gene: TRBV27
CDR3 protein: CASSRGTSGGANEQFF
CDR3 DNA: TGTGCCAGCAGTCGCGGGACTAGCGGGGGGGCCAATGAGCAGTTCTTC

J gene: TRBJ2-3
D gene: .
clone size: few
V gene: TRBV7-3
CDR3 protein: CASSTRLRDTQYF
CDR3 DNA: TGTGCCAGCAGCACACGACTACGAGATACGCAGTATTTT

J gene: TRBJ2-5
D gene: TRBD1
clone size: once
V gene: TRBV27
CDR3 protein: CASTLGWGDRAPQETQYF
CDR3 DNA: TGTGCCAGCACCCTCGGGTGGGGGGACAGGGCCCCCCAAGAGACCCAGTACTTC

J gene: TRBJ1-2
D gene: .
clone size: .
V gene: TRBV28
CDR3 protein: CASSLTAPNYGYTF
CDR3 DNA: TGTGCCAGCAGTTTAACAGCTCCTAACTATGGCTACACCTTC

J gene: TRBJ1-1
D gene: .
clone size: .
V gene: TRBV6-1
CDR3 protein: CASSEWRSEDEAFF
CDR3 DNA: TGTGCCAGCAGTGAATGGAGGTCGGAGGATGAAGCTTTCTTT

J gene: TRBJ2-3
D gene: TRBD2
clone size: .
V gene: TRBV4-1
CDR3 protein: CASSQDQAGAPTDTQYF
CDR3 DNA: TGCGCCAGCAGCCAAGATCAAGCGGGGGCTCCGACAGATACGCAGTATTTT

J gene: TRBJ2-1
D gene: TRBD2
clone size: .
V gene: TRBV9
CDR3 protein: CASSEWTSDYNEQFF
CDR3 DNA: TGTGCCAGCAGCGAATGGACTAGCGATTACAATGAGCAGTTCTTC

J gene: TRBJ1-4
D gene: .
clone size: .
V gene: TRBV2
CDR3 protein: CASRGGPATNEKLFF
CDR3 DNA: TGTGCCAGCAGGGGGGGTCCCGCAACTAATGAAAAACTGTTTTTT

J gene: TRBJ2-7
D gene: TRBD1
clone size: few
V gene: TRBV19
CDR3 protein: CASSRRDSYEQYF
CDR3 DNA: TGTGCCAGTAGCCGTCGGGACAGCTACGAGCAGTACTTC

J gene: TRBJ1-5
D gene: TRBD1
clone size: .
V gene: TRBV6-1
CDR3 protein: CASSGNTGVHQPQHF
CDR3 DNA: TGTGCCAGCAGCGGAAATACAGGGGTCCATCAGCCCCAGCATTTT

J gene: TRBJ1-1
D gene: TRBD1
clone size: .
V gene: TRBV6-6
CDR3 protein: CASSYWTGTEAFF
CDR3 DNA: TGTGCCAGCAGTTACTGGACAGGGACTGAAGCTTTCTTT

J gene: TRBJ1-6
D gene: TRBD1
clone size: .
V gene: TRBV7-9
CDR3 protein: CASSVNRGGSSPLHF
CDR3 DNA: TGTGCCAGCAGCGTAAACAGGGGCGGAAGTTCACCCCTCCACTTT

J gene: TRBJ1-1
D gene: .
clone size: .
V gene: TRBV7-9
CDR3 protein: CASSLVGWGTLNTEAFF
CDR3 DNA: TGTGCCAGCAGCTTAGTGGGCTGGGGGACTCTGAACACTGAAGCTTTCTTT

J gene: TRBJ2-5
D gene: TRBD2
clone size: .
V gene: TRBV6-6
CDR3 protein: CASSSTGTSRETQYF
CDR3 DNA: TGTGCCAGCAGTTCCACCGGGACTAGCAGAGAGACCCAGTACTTC